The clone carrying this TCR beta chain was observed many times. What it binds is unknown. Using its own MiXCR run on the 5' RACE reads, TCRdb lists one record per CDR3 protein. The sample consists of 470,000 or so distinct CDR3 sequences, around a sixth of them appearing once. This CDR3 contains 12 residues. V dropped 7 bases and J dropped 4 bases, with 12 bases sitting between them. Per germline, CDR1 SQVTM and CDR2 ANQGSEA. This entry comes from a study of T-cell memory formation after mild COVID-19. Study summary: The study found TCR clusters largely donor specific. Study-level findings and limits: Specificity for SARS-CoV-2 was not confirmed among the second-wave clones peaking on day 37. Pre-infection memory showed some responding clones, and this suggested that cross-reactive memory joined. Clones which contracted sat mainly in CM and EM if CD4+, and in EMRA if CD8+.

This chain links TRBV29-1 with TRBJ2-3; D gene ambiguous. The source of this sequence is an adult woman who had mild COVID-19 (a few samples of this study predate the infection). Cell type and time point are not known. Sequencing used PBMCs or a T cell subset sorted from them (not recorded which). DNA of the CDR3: TGCAGCGCTCTGGGTCCCCCAGATACGCAGTATTTT. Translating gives CSALGPPDTQYF.